Following are 29 T cell receptor beta chains from one sample sequenced in a study of cytomegalovirus exposure and HLA in healthy donors. Vbeta (60) and Jbeta (13) primers were used in the PCR. The repertoire was sequenced with immunoSEQ multiplex PCR; TCRdb's copy has only in-frame clones and lacks some. The top ten clones hold 12% to 15% of a sample with about 64,000 clones, around 70% of them seen once. Sequenced material: PBMCs. These receptors all come from a male donor in good health and CMV-seropositive.

In this sample, this clone turned up a few times. V and J are TRBV14 and TRBJ1-5; D gene uncertain. From germline, CDR1 is SGHDN and CDR2 FVKESK. The ends were cut back, 0 bases at V and 9 bases at J, with 9 bases in the middle. CDR3 length: 13 amino acids. The CDR3 DNA reads TGTGCCAGCAGCCAAGATCTTTCCGGGCCCCAGCATTTT. Translated, it gives CASSQDLSGPQHF.

This chain connects TRBV19 to TRBJ2-1; TRBD2 matches 8 bases. The CDR3 has 15 residues. CDR1 and CDR2 (germline): LNHDA, SQIVND (reference sequence). The ends lost 6 bases at V and 8 bases at J; junction bases unmatched: 12. CDR3 bases: TGTGCCAGTAGCCTCTCGGGACTAGTAAACCATGAGCAGTTCTTC. Amino acids: CASSLSGLVNHEQFF.

The sample holds one count of this clone. The rearrangement joins TRBV28 to TRBJ1-2, with 8 bases fitting TRBD1. The CDR3 spans 15 residues. J lost 8 bases, V lost 5 bases, and 13 bases had no gene match. CDR1 is MDHEN and CDR2 is SYDVKM in the germline V gene. The CDR3 protein is CASSSWRTGNGGYTF. CDR3 nucleotide sequence: TGTGCCAGCAGTAGTTGGCGGACAGGGAATGGGGGCTACACCTTC.

This clone was observed a few times. The junction does not match germline at one end; this may be a read error. The rearrangement links TRBV4-1 to TRBJ1-1, with D unclear. CDR1 is MGHRA, CDR2 YSYEKL, per germline. The length of the CDR3 is 14 residues. The CDR3 DNA follows: TGCGCCAGCAGCCTTTGGACGGGGAACATTGAAGCTTTCTTT. It is translated as CASSLWTGNIEAFF.

V gene TRBV6-6 combines with J gene TRBJ1-1; perhaps TRBD1 as D (5 bases). Germline V gives CDR1 MNHNY, CDR2 SVGAGI (reference sequence). V was shortened by 2 bases and J by 11 bases, with 15 bases between the two germline ends. The CDR3 consists of 13 residues. Written as DNA, the CDR3 is TGTGCCAGCAGTTACCAGGGAGGCGTCGTGGCTTTCTTT. Translating gives CASSYQGGVVAFF.

V and J are TRBV6-1 and TRBJ2-7; D is possibly TRBD2 (7 bases). The CDR3 runs to 15 residues. Trimming shortened V by 6 bases and J by 0 bases, and 15 bases separated the two germline ends. Per the germline V gene, CDR1 is MNHNS and CDR2 is SASEGT. The CDR3 reads CASSQGGGISYEQYF. CDR3 DNA: TGTGCCAGCAGCCAAGGGGGGGGTATCTCCTACGAGCAGTACTTC.

The chain links TRBV6-1 to TRBJ2-5, with D possibly being TRBD1 (6 bases). The CDR3 contains 17 residues. The germline CDR1 and CDR2 sequences are MNHNS and SASEGT. Trimming left V 2 bases short and J 3 bases short, with 19 bases between. CDR3: CASSERWAGASKETQYF. The CDR3 DNA is TGTGCCAGCAGTGAAAGGTGGGCAGGGGCTAGCAAAGAGACCCAGTACTTC.

The J gene is TRBJ2-5, the V gene TRBV9; tentative D call: TRBD1 (6 bases). The CDR3 is 15 residues long. CDR1 is SGDLS and CDR2 is YYNGEE in the germline V gene. Trimming pared 0 bases from V and 1 base from J, leaving 10 bases between. This chain's CDR3 is CASSVGTVSQETQYF. The CDR3 coding sequence is TGTGCCAGCAGCGTAGGGACAGTTAGCCAAGAGACCCAGTACTTC. Combining the CDR3 with reference TRBV9 and TRBJ2-5 gives the whole variable domain DSGVTQTPKHLITATGQRVTLRCSPRSGDLSVYWYQQSLDQGLQFLIQYYNGEERAKGNILERFSAQQFPDLHSELNLSSLELGDSALYFCASSVGTVSQETQYFGPGTRLLVL.

The genes are TRBV6-1 and TRBJ1-5, with 7 nucleotides matching TRBD1. Trimming removed 10 bases from V and 6 bases from J; junction bases left unmatched: 9. The germline V gene encodes CDR1 MNHNS and CDR2 SASEGT. The CDR3 is 13 residues long. The CDR3: CAITGDRAQPQHF. In nucleotides, the CDR3 is TGTGCCATCACAGGGGATAGGGCTCAGCCCCAGCATTTT.

This sequence joins TRBV7-9 and TRBJ2-3, with no clear D. The germline CDR1 and CDR2 sequences are SEHNR and FQNEAQ (reference sequence). This CDR3 contains 13 residues. V was clipped by 1 base and J by 4 bases, with 6 bases between them. The CDR3 spells CASSLGWPDTQYF. CDR3 in DNA: TGTGCCAGCAGCTTAGGTTGGCCAGATACGCAGTATTTT.

V gene TRBV6-6 combines with J gene TRBJ2-1; 7 nucleotides match TRBD2. Germline CDR1 reads MNHNY; CDR2 reads SVGAGI (reference sequence). This CDR3 region has 15 residues. V shed 0 bases and J 1 base; nucleotides not matched to a gene: 0. This CDR3 reads CASSYSGGSYNEQFF. The DNA of the CDR3 is TGTGCCAGCAGTTACTCGGGGGGGTCCTACAATGAGCAGTTCTTC.

This clone was seen only a few times. The chain uses TRBV6-5 and TRBJ1-2, with 7 bases matching TRBD1. V gave up 2 bases and J gave up 2 bases; unmatched junction bases: 5. Germline-derived CDR1 and CDR2 are MNHEY and SVGAGI. The CDR3 has 15 residues. CDR3 loop: CASSYQAGGNYGYTF. DNA of the CDR3: TGTGCCAGCAGTTACCAAGCAGGGGGAAACTATGGCTACACCTTC.

V and J are TRBV27 and TRBJ1-6, with 7 bases identical to TRBD1. CDR1 and CDR2 (germline): MNHEY, SMNVEV (reference sequence). With 2 bases clipped from V and 6 bases from J, the junction kept 1 base outside the gene matches. The CDR3 contains 14 residues. The CDR3 region has the DNA TGTGCCAGCAGTTTAAGGGACAGTAATTCACCCCTCCACTTT. It yields the protein CASSLRDSNSPLHF.

This clone occurred a few times. This chain connects TRBV7-2 to TRBJ1-2, with TRBD1 matching over 7 bases. This CDR3 spans 13 amino acids. The germline V gene has CDR1 SGHTA and CDR2 FQGNSA. J lost 10 bases, V lost 5 bases, and 10 bases had no gene match. The CDR3 DNA reads TGTGCCAGCAGCCCCAATACGGACAGGTTCTACACCTTC. This translates into CASSPNTDRFYTF.

About this clone: This specimen includes other DNA sequences encoding the same CDR3. The J gene is TRBJ1-6, the V gene TRBV7-2; perhaps TRBD1 as D (5 bases). Trimming shortened V by 5 bases and J by 7 bases, and 15 bases separated the two germline ends. Germline CDR1 reads SGHTA; CDR2 reads FQGNSA. CDR3 length: 15 residues. The CDR3 sequence is CASSPSGTPNSPLHF. The CDR3 DNA is TGTGCCAGCAGCCCATCCGGGACTCCCAATTCACCCCTCCACTTT. The full variable domain, rest sourced from reference TRBV7-2 and TRBJ1-6, is GAGVSQSPSNKVTEKGKDVELRCDPISGHTALYWYRQSLGQGLEFLIYFQGNSAPDKSGLPSDRFSAERTGGSVSTLTIQRTQQEDSAVYLCASSPSGTPNSPLHFGNGTRLTVT.

The rearrangement joins TRBV15 to TRBJ1-2; unclear D gene. Germline V gene data show CDR1 as LNHNV and CDR2 as YYDKDF (reference sequence). The CDR3 has 14 residues. Trimming removed 0 bases at V and 6 bases at J, with 11 bases between. The CDR3 is CATSRDPRVDGYTF. CDR3 bases: TGTGCCACCAGCAGAGATCCGAGGGTAGATGGCTACACCTTC.

The chain carries TRBV18 and TRBJ2-7; possibly TRBD1 for D (6 bases). Deletions cut 1 base from V and 2 bases from J, with 18 bases between. This CDR3 is 17 amino acids long. CDR1 KGHSH and CDR2 LQKENI come from the germline V gene. The CDR3 DNA follows: TGTGCCAGCTCACCACAATCTACTTTCGGACAGACCTACGAGCAGTACTTC. Its translation is CASSPQSTFGQTYEQYF.

This rearrangement joins TRBV10-3 to TRBJ1-4; D gene ambiguous. Trimming shortened V by 4 bases and J by 8 bases, and 11 bases separated the two germline ends. This CDR3 is built from 13 residues. CDR1 and CDR2 (germline): ENHRY, SYGVKD. The DNA of the CDR3 is TGTGCCATCAGTGGTCTCGGCGGAGAAAAACTGTTTTTT. Protein product: CAISGLGGEKLFF.

The V call is TRBV27, the J call TRBJ2-3, with 11 bases aligning to TRBD1. V dropped 6 bases and J dropped 3; count of bases not matched to a gene: 2. The V gene's germline CDR1 is MNHEY and CDR2 SMNVEV (reference sequence). The CDR3 consists of 14 residues. CDR3 DNA sequence: TGTGCCAGCAGAGGGACAGGGGGAACAGATACGCAGTATTTT. It codes for CASRGTGGTDTQYF.

The chain couples TRBV4-2 to TRBJ2-7; 8 positions match TRBD2. This CDR3 comprises 15 residues. V shed 1 base, J shed 2 bases, and the junction held 4 bases outside the gene matches. CDR1 is LGHNA, CDR2 YNFKEQ, per germline. The CDR3 region is CASSQAGLEPYEQYF. In DNA, the CDR3 is TGTGCCAGCAGCCAAGCGGGACTAGAGCCCTACGAGCAGTACTTC.

This chain's CDR3 is CASRREGHTEAFF. CDR3 in DNA: TGTGCCAGCAGGAGGGAGGGGCACACTGAAGCTTTCTTT. V and J are TRBV6-5 and TRBJ1-1, with a weak D call TRBD1 (5 bases). The CDR3 sequence is 13 residues long. The ends were cut back, 6 bases at V and 3 bases at J, with 11 bases in the middle. CDR1 MNHEY and CDR2 SVGAGI come from the germline V gene.

The genes are TRBV30 and TRBJ2-7; D is uncertain. CDR3 size: 12 residues. CDR1 is GTSNPN, CDR2 SVGIG, per germline (reference sequence). V shed 2 bases and J shed 0 bases, with 5 bases lying between them. The CDR3 DNA follows: TGTGCCTGGAGTTCCGTCTCCTACGAGCAGTACTTC. Encoded protein: CAWSSVSYEQYF.

This clone has only a few counts. The V gene is TRBV6-1, the J gene TRBJ1-1; TRBD1 matches 8 bases. CDR3 length: 11 residues. Germline V gives CDR1 MNHNS, CDR2 SASEGT. The V and J ends lost 6 bases and 10 bases, in that order; junction bases with no gene match: 4. This chain's CDR3 is CASRGQVLAFF. The DNA of the CDR3 is TGTGCCAGCAGGGGACAGGTTTTAGCTTTCTTT.

The V and J genes are TRBV7-9 and TRBJ1-4, with 9 nucleotides matching TRBD1. Germline V gene lookup returns CDR1 SEHNR and CDR2 FQNEAQ (reference sequence). The J segment lost 5 bases and the V segment lost 5 bases, leaving 9 bases of the junction unmatched. The CDR3 has 16 amino acids. Written as DNA, the CDR3 is TGTGCCAGCAGCCGCAATCCACAGGGGGCGAATGAAAAACTGTTTTTT. Residues: CASSRNPQGANEKLFF.

J is TRBJ2-3 and V is TRBV9; maybe TRBD1 (5 bases). CDR1 SGDLS and CDR2 YYNGEE come from the germline V gene. V gave up 4 bases and J gave up 0 bases, with 12 bases separating them. The CDR3 sequence is 15 residues long. The CDR3 DNA reads TGTGCCAGCAGCCCCTCGGACACCAGCACAGATACGCAGTATTTT. Translating gives CASSPSDTSTDTQYF.

This chain uses TRBV6-5 with TRBJ2-7; 10 nucleotides align to TRBD1. V was pared by 7 bases and J by 0 bases, with 6 bases of the junction left unmatched. CDR1 MNHEY and CDR2 SVGAGI come from the germline V gene. The CDR3 has 15 residues. CDR3 region: CASTSGQGNSYEQYF. DNA of the CDR3: TGTGCCAGCACCTCGGGACAGGGGAACTCCTACGAGCAGTACTTC.

In its sample, this clone was seen a few times. This chain links TRBV5-5 with TRBJ2-3, with D maybe TRBD2 (5 bases). V was clipped by 2 bases and J by 4 bases, with 8 bases between them. In germline, CDR1 is SGHKS, CDR2 YYEKEE (reference sequence). The CDR3 runs 13 residues. This CDR3 reads CASSLSSPDTQYF. The CDR3 nucleotides read TGTGCCAGCAGCTTATCTAGCCCAGATACGCAGTATTTT.

The V call is TRBV30, the J call TRBJ2-5; D unclear. With 0 bases removed from V and 6 bases from J, the gap between germline ends came to 11 bases. The length of the CDR3 is 13 residues. Germline V gene data show CDR1 as GTSNPN and CDR2 as SVGIG (reference sequence). The CDR3 spells CAWSVPAVKTQYF. The CDR3 bases are TGTGCCTGGAGTGTTCCCGCGGTGAAGACCCAGTACTTC.

V usage is TRBV6-5 and J usage is TRBJ2-3, with no clear D. The CDR3 is made up of 11 amino acids. CDR1 is MNHEY and CDR2 is SVGAGI in the germline V gene. The germline V and J ends were trimmed by 1 base and 7 bases, with 3 bases remaining between them. The CDR3 loop is CASSYLNTQYF. DNA of the CDR3: TGTGCCAGCAGTTACTTAAATACGCAGTATTTT.